The T cell receptor (beta chain) under discussion was sequenced for a study of shared T cell receptors in the human thymus. This CDR3 comprises 18 residues. The V gene end was trimmed by 0 bases and the J gene end by 2 bases; junction bases not matched to a gene: 15. Germline CDR1 is SQVTM and CDR2 is ANQGSEA. Method: immunoSEQ multiplex PCR; TCRdb's copy keeps in-frame clones and lacks some. The sample lists hundreds of thousands of clones; just under 95% were seen once. Sample: thymocytes. The gene calls are TRBV29-1 and TRBJ2-7, with 8 bases identical to TRBD1. This receptor was taken from a human donor. The CDR3 nucleotides are TGCAGCGTTGAAGAGGGCGGGCGGGGCGACAGGGGAACCTACGAGCAGTACTTC. Translated: CSVEEGGRGDRGTYEQYF.